This entry lists 16 T cell receptor beta chains sequenced from one sample in a study of T cell responses to AZD1222 COVID-19 vaccine. The repertoire was sequenced with immunoSEQ multiplex PCR; TCRdb's copy has only in-frame clones and lacks some. The sample yields approximately 150,000 clones, about nine tenths seen once. Material: peripheral blood, obtained 28 days after the second AZD1222 dose. The receptors were sampled from an adult who received the AZD1222 COVID-19 vaccine.

The genes are TRBV28 and TRBJ1-2; 7 bases are a match to TRBD1. The germline V gene has CDR1 MDHEN and CDR2 SYDVKM. The V gene end was trimmed by 2 bases and the J gene end by 6 bases; junction bases not matched to a gene: 6. This CDR3 comprises 14 residues. Here the CDR3 reads CASSLKGAVDGYTF. CDR3 nucleotides: TGTGCCAGCAGTTTAAAGGGGGCGGTAGATGGCTACACCTTC.

The chain combines TRBV27 with TRBJ2-3; D unclear. CDR3 length: 17 amino acids. Germline assignment: CDR1 MNHEY and CDR2 SMNVEV (reference sequence). V was clipped by 4 bases and J by 2 bases, with 19 bases between them. The DNA of the CDR3 is TGTGCCAGCAGTTCTAAGGTCGCAACACGACCCACAGATACGCAGTATTTT. It translates to CASSSKVATRPTDTQYF.

The V call is TRBV6-5, the J call TRBJ1-2; D gene ambiguous. V gave up 6 bases and J gave up 7 bases, with 18 bases separating them. In germline, CDR1 is MNHEY, CDR2 SVGAGI. The CDR3 spans 14 residues. The CDR3 is CASSQEHGLFGYTF. The CDR3 bases are TGTGCCAGCAGCCAGGAGCATGGGCTATTTGGCTACACCTTC.

The rearrangement joins TRBV10-3 to TRBJ2-2, with 7 nucleotides matching TRBD1. CDR1 is ENHRY, CDR2 SYGVKD, per germline. This CDR3 comprises 15 residues. V was pared by 7 bases and J by 0 bases, with 5 bases of the junction left unmatched. The CDR3 coding sequence is TGTGCCATCACCGGGACAGACACGAACACCGGGGAGCTGTTTTTT. Its translation: CAITGTDTNTGELFF.

The chain employs TRBV4-2 and TRBJ2-2, with TRBD2 matching 9 bases. Looked up from germline, CDR1 is LGHNA and CDR2 is YNFKEQ. V shed 0 bases, J shed 7 bases, and the junction held 6 bases outside the gene matches. This CDR3 has 16 residues. Here the CDR3 DNA reads TGTGCCAGCAGCCAAGAGGTAGCGGGAGCGATCGGGGAGCTGTTTTTT. Translation gives CASSQEVAGAIGELFF.

The genes are TRBV6-5 and TRBJ1-1, with no clear D. Trimming left V 7 bases short and J 0 bases short, with 9 bases between. The germline V gene has CDR1 MNHEY and CDR2 SVGAGI. CDR3 length: 13 residues. In DNA form, the CDR3 reads TGTGCCAGCACTAAGGGTCTGAACACTGAAGCTTTCTTT. This encodes CASTKGLNTEAFF.

The chain employs TRBV5-1 and TRBJ2-1; 12 bases fit TRBD2. The junction had 6 bases not matched to a gene; V was cut back by 4 bases and J by 7 bases. Germline V CDR1 and CDR2: SGHRS, YFSETQ. This CDR3 has 15 amino acids. The CDR3 sequence is CASSVGLAGRNEQFF. The CDR3 region has the DNA TGCGCCAGCAGCGTCGGACTAGCGGGGAGAAATGAGCAGTTCTTC.

This clone was seen only a few times. J is TRBJ1-2 and V is TRBV2, with 12 positions matching TRBD1. The CDR3 extends over 15 amino acids. CDR1 SNHLY and CDR2 FYNNEI come from the germline V gene. J gave up 4 bases and V 6 bases, and 6 bases lay outside the gene matches. The DNA of the CDR3 is TGTGCCAGCAGGCCGGGACAGGGGGCGGGCTATGGCTACACCTTC. Translating gives CASRPGQGAGYGYTF.

This chain connects TRBV5-1 to TRBJ2-2, with 16 bases matching TRBD2. Losses at the gene ends were 4 bases for V and 4 bases for J; bases not matched to a gene: 10. CDR3 length: 19 amino acids. CDR1 and CDR2 (germline): SGHRS, YFSETQ. The CDR3 loop reads CASSNLPGLAGGLTGELFF. The CDR3 nucleotides are TGCGCCAGCAGCAATCTCCCGGGACTAGCGGGGGGGCTCACCGGGGAGCTGTTTTTT. Filled out from reference TRBV5-1 and TRBJ2-2, the complete variable domain reads KAGVTQTPRYLIKTRGQQVTLSCSPISGHRSVSWYQQTPGQGLQFLFEYFSETQRNKGNFPGRFSGRQFSNSRSEMNVSTLELGDSALYLCASSNLPGLAGGLTGELFFGEGSRLTVL.

This clone was recorded once. The chain carries TRBV2 and TRBJ1-2; no reliable D call. CDR3 size: 15 residues. Trimming pared 5 bases from V and 0 bases from J, leaving 13 bases between. The germline V gene has CDR1 SNHLY and CDR2 FYNNEI. As DNA, the CDR3 is TGTGCCAGCAGTCCCTCAGGACTGACTAACTATGGCTACACCTTC. This encodes CASSPSGLTNYGYTF.

The chain links TRBV30 to TRBJ1-1; 7 nucleotides agree with TRBD1. The V gene's germline CDR1 is GTSNPN and CDR2 SVGIG (reference sequence). The CDR3 spans 15 residues. With 3 bases clipped from V and 6 bases from J, the junction kept 13 bases outside the gene matches. The CDR3, as DNA: TGTGCCTGGAGCCCCGCGCGGCAGGGGGGCTCTGAAGCTTTCTTT. Protein sequence: CAWSPARQGGSEAFF.

The chain links TRBV5-1 to TRBJ1-2, with D uncertain. Trimming left V 5 bases short and J 2 bases short, with 10 bases between. CDR3 length: 13 amino acids. Germline CDR1 reads SGHRS; CDR2 reads YFSETQ. This CDR3 is CASRSPGNYGYTF. The CDR3 DNA sequence: TGCGCCAGCAGAAGTCCAGGAAACTATGGCTACACCTTC.

The V and J genes are TRBV4-2 and TRBJ2-1; 9 bases are a match to TRBD1. The CDR3 has 17 residues. V lost 0 bases and J lost 9; bases outside the gene matches: 12. Germline V CDR1 and CDR2: LGHNA, YNFKEQ. This chain's CDR3 is CASSQEGQDRGGGEQFF. The CDR3 nucleotides read TGTGCCAGCAGCCAAGAGGGGCAGGACAGGGGCGGCGGTGAGCAGTTCTTC.

This sequence joins TRBV2 and TRBJ1-1; the D gene is possibly TRBD1 (6 bases). Germline V lookup: CDR1 SNHLY, CDR2 FYNNEI. The CDR3 runs to 14 residues. Between the trimmed V and J ends, which lost 8 bases and 5 bases, there was a span of 18 bases. The CDR3 DNA reads as TGTGCCAGCCGTAGGGGGGGCGCCGGTACTGAAGCTTTCTTT. Protein product: CASRRGGAGTEAFF.

This chain uses TRBV6-5 with TRBJ2-1; TRBD2 matches at 15 bases. Germline V gene sequence: CDR1 MNHEY, CDR2 SVGAGI. This CDR3 has 14 residues. With V trimmed by 6 bases and J by 15 bases, 9 bases remained unmatched. The CDR3 DNA reads as TGTGCCAGCAGCGGGACTAGCGGGGGGAATAGGCGGTTCTTC. It encodes CASSGTSGGNRRFF.

J is TRBJ1-4 and V is TRBV2; 7 nucleotides line up with TRBD1. This CDR3 is 13 amino acids long. Germline CDR1 SNHLY, CDR2 FYNNEI. The V and J ends lost 8 bases and 0 bases, in that order; junction bases with no gene match: 0. CDR3: CASGTATNEKLFF. CDR3 in DNA: TGTGCCAGCGGGACAGCAACTAATGAAAAACTGTTTTTT. The whole variable domain, filled in from reference TRBV2 and TRBJ1-4, reads EPEVTQTPSHQVTQMGQEVILRCVPISNHLYFYWYRQILGQKVEFLVSFYNNEISEKSEIFDDQFSVERPDGSNFTLKIRSTKLEDSAMYFCASGTATNEKLFFGSGTQLSVL.